This TCR beta chain was found in a study of OX40 agonist ivuxolimab in advanced cancers. Study findings and constraints: With doses of 0.1 to 3.0 mg/kg, CD4+ and CD8+ blood T cells had undergone clonal expansion by week 6.

This CDR3 has 16 residues. From germline, CDR1 is LNHNV and CDR2 YYDKDF (reference sequence). V shed 0 bases, J shed 1 base, and the junction held 3 bases outside the gene matches. Here immunoSEQ multiplex PCR was the method, and the copy in TCRdb shows in-frame clones only, minus some. The data contain about 20,000 clones, around 76% of them singletons. Of note for this clone: Its antigen is not known.

This TCR derives from an adult with an advanced solid tumor such as melanoma, head and neck, liver or kidney cancer. The sample consisted of CD4+ or CD8+ T cells sorted from blood, taken in a trial of the OX40 agonist ivuxolimab. This chain joins TRBV15 and TRBJ2-5; the match to TRBD2 covers 9 bases. The CDR3 spells CATSRELSGGQETQYF. In DNA form, the CDR3 reads TGTGCCACCAGCAGAGAGCTTAGCGGGGGCCAAGAGACCCAGTACTTC.